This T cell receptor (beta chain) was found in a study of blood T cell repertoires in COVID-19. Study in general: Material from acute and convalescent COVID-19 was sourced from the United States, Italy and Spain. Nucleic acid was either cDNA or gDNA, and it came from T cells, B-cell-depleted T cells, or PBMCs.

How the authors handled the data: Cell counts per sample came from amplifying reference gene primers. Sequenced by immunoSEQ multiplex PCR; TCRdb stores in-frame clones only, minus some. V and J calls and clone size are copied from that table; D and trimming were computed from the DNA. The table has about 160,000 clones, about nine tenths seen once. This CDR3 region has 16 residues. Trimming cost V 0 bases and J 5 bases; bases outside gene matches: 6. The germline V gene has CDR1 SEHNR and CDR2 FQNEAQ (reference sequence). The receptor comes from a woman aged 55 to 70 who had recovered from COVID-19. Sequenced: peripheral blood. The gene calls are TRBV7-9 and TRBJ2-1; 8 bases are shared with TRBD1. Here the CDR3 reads CASSLASGGADNEQFF. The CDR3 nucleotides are TGTGCCAGCAGCTTAGCATCAGGGGGCGCAGACAATGAGCAGTTCTTC.